The source of this TCR beta chain is a study of molecular identifiers for immune sequencing clone quantification. Previously described methods and listed TCR primers were used for bulk TCR libraries. MiXCR, applied by TCRdb to the PCR reads, yields one record per CDR3 protein. The table has around 480,000 distinct CDR3 sequences, about a fifth seen once; the top ten hold 0.7% to 1%. This clonotype appeared many times. Germline V gene lookup returns CDR1 PRHDT and CDR2 FYEKMQ (reference sequence). The CDR3 contains 16 residues. Trimming shortened V by 0 bases and J by 6 bases, and 17 bases separated the two germline ends.

Input material: naive CD8+ T cells from blood, with Jurkat cell RNA spiked in. Subset: FACS-sorted CD8+CD4-CCR7+CD45RA+ naive T cells. V is TRBV13 and J is TRBJ1-2, with D perhaps matching TRBD1 (6 bases). The receptor was isolated from a human donor in good health. Some libraries in this study had Jurkat cell RNA spiked in. This chain's CDR3 is CASSLGTGGRFNGYTF. The CDR3 bases are TGTGCCAGCAGCTTAGGGACGGGGGGCCGATTTAATGGCTACACCTTC.